This TCR beta chain was found in a study of cytomegalovirus exposure and HLA in healthy donors. It was with 60 Vbeta and 13 Jbeta primers that the PCR ran. Clones were read by immunoSEQ multiplex PCR, and TCRdb kept only the in-frame ones, dropping some. The sample lists some 120,000 clones, about 70% occurring once. This CDR3 has 14 amino acids. With 7 bases removed from V and 3 bases from J, the gap between germline ends came to 15 bases. Germline V gives CDR1 MGHDK, CDR2 SYGVNS. The chain has TRBV25-1 and TRBJ1-1; D gene unclear. Source material: PBMCs. This receptor was taken from a man aged 25-40 years in good health and CMV-seropositive. As DNA, the CDR3 is TGTGCCAGCAAAGCAAACATAGCGTACACTGAAGCTTTCTTT. Its protein product is CASKANIAYTEAFF.